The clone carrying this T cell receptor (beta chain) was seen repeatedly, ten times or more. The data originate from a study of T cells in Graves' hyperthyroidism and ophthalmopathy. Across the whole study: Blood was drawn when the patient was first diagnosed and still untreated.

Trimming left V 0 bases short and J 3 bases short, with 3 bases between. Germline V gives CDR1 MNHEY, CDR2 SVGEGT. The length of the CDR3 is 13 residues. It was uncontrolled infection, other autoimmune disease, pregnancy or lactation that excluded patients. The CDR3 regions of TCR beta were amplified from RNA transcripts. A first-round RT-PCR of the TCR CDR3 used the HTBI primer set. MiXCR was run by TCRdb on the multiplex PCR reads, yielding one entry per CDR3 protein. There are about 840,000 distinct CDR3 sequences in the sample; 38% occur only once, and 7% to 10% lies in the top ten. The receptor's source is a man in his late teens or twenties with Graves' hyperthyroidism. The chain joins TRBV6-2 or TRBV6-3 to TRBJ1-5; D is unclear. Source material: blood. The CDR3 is CASSYSDNQPQHF. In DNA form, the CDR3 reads TGTGCCAGCAGTTACTCGGACAATCAGCCCCAGCATTTT.